This is a list of T cell receptor beta chains from one sample in a study of blood T cell repertoires in COVID-19. Some clones are missing from TCRdb's copy, which holds only in-frame ones; the method was immunoSEQ multiplex PCR. Seen here are approximately 170,000 clones, around 72% observed once, and the top ten hold around 3%. Sequenced: peripheral blood. The receptors were sampled from a woman of 80 years or more with acute or convalescent COVID-19. CDR3s include the opening cysteine and the closing phenylalanine or tryptophan. A D gene is named only where the DNA matches it firmly. Clone size, where shown, is once, few, many, or a class for clones that have expanded.

>.|TRBV3-1/TRBV3-2|TRBJ1-5|.
CASSQESGTQHF
TGTGCCAGCAGCCAAGAGTCAGGGACCCAGCATTTT
>TRBD1|TRBV5-1|TRBJ2-3|.
CASSSGDSQIDTQYF
TGCGCCAGCAGCTCAGGGGACAGTCAAATAGATACGCAGTATTTT
>.|TRBV6-5|TRBJ2-7|.
CASSYLMPGNYEQYF
TGTGCCAGCAGTTACTTGATGCCAGGGAACTACGAGCAGTACTTC
>.|TRBV6-1|TRBJ1-5|.
CASSEGSGSQPQHF
TGTGCCAGCAGTGAAGGATCAGGGTCCCAACCCCAGCATTTT
>.|TRBV5-1|TRBJ2-2|few
CASSLSGATGELFF
TGCGCCAGCAGCTTGAGCGGAGCTACCGGGGAGCTGTTTTTT
>.|TRBV4-2|TRBJ2-3|.
CASSRDPGQPGSDTQYF
TGTGCCAGCAGCCGGGATCCGGGACAACCAGGATCGGATACGCAGTATTTT
>.|TRBV29-1|TRBJ2-7|.
CSVEPTQGYEQYF
TGCAGCGTCGAACCAACACAGGGTTACGAGCAGTACTTC
>TRBD2|TRBV3-1/TRBV3-2|TRBJ2-1|.
CASSQPGLGGNEQFF
TGTGCCAGCAGCCAGCCGGGACTGGGAGGGAATGAGCAGTTCTTC
>TRBD1|TRBV2|TRBJ1-2|.
CASKGGDEGYTF
TGTGCCAGCAAAGGGGGCGACGAGGGCTACACCTTC
>.|TRBV28|TRBJ1-2|.
CALSGNNGYTF
TGTGCTCTTTCCGGGAATAATGGCTACACCTTC
>.|TRBV19|TRBJ1-2|.
CASSVSGQPYGYTF
TGTGCCAGTAGCGTTTCTGGCCAACCCTATGGCTACACCTTC
>.|TRBV30|TRBJ2-1|.
CAWSVRGSSYNEQFF
TGTGCCTGGAGTGTACGAGGGAGCTCCTACAATGAGCAGTTCTTC
>TRBD1|TRBV6-5|TRBJ2-3|.
CASRRQGKDTDTQYF
TGTGCCAGCAGACGACAGGGGAAGGATACAGATACGCAGTATTTT
>.|TRBV3-1/TRBV3-2|TRBJ2-7|.
CASRPLGEGGEQYF
TGTGCCAGCAGACCCTTAGGGGAAGGGGGCGAGCAGTACTTC